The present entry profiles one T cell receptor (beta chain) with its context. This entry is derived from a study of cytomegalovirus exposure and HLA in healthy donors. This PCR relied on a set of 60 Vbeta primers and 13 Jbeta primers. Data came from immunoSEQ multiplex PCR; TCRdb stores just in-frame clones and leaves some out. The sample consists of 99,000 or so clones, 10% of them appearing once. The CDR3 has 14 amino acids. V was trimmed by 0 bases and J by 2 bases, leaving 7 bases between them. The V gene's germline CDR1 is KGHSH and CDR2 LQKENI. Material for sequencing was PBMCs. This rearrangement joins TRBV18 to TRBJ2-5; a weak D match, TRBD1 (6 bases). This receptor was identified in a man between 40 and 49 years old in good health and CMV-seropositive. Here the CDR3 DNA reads TGTGCCAGCTCACCACCGACAGGTCAAGAGACCCAGTACTTC. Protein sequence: CASSPPTGQETQYF.